This TCR beta chain was obtained from a study of OX40 agonist ivuxolimab in advanced cancers. Overall study: Across the patients, intravenous ivuxolimab was delivered every 2 weeks at 0.01 to 10 mg/kg. Whole-study results and caveats: With doses of 0.1 to 3.0 mg/kg, CD4+ and CD8+ blood T cells had undergone clonal expansion by week 6. The work left the antigen specificity of expanded peripheral T cells undetermined.

At cycle 4 day 1, cycle 7 day 1, and baseline, blood was sampled. Libraries were prepared by immunoSEQ multiplex PCR; TCRdb keeps only in-frame clonotypes and omits some of them. The table shows approximately 2,200 clones, with roughly 80% occurring only once. As concerns this clone: Its antigen remains unknown.

Germline V CDR1 and CDR2: SGHVS, FQNEAQ. CDR3 length: 15 amino acids. V lost 3 bases, J lost 6 bases, and 10 bases stayed unmatched. This receptor was identified in an adult with an advanced solid tumor such as melanoma, head and neck, liver or kidney cancer. The chain uses TRBV7-8 and TRBJ2-7; TRBD1 matches at 8 bases. This specimen consisted of CD4+ or CD8+ T cells sorted from blood, obtained in a trial of the OX40 agonist ivuxolimab. This CDR3 reads CASSFGQGGLIEQYF. As DNA, the CDR3 is TGTGCCAGCAGCTTTGGACAGGGTGGCCTTATCGAGCAGTACTTC.